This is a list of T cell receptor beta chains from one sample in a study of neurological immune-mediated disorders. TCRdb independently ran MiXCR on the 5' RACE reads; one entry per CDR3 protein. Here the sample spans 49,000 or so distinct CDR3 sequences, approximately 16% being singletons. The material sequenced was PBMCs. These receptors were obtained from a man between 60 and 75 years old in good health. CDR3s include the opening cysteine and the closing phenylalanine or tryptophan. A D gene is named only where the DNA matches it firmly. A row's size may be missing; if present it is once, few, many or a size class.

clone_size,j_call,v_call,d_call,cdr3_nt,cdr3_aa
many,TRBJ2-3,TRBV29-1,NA,TGCAGCGTGGACCTTGGGAAGAGCACAGATACGCAGTATTTT,CSVDLGKSTDTQYF
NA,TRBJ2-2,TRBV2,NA,TGTGCCAGCAGTGAAGACTCCGAGCTTAACACCGGGGAGCTGTTTTTT,CASSEDSELNTGELFF
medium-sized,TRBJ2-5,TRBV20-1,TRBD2,TGCAGTGCTAGGGGCGGGAGTACGGAGACCCAGTACTTC,CSARGGSTETQYF
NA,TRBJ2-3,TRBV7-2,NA,TGTGCCAACAGCTCCCTGGTGGGGGCGGGCACAGATACGCAGTATTTT,CANSSLVGAGTDTQYF
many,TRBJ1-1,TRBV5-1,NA,TGCGCCAGCAGCTGGGACACCAGGTCGGACACTGAAGCTTTCTTT,CASSWDTRSDTEAFF
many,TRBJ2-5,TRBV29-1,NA,TGCAGCGTTGGAAGCAGACGACAACAAGAGACCCAGTACTTC,CSVGSRRQQETQYF
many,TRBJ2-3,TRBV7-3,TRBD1,TGTGCCAGCAGCGTACAGGGGGCGAGGAACACAGATACGCAGTATTTT,CASSVQGARNTDTQYF
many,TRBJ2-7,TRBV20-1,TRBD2,TGCAGTGCTAGAGGACTAGCGGACTACGAGCAGTACTTC,CSARGLADYEQYF
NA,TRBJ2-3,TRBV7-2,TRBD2,TGTGCCAGCAGCCTGGGGGCTAGCGGGAATATTCATACGCAGTATTTT,CASSLGASGNIHTQYF
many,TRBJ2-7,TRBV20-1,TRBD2,TGCAGTGCTAGAGATGGGGCGGGGGACTACGAGCAGTACTTC,CSARDGAGDYEQYF
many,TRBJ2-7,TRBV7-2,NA,TGTGCCAGCAGCCCCGAGCCGGGACTCCGGCGGGAGCAGTACTTC,CASSPEPGLRREQYF
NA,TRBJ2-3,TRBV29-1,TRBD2,TGCAGCGTTCCGGGGGTCTTTTGGACTAGCGGCACAGATACGCAGTATTTT,CSVPGVFWTSGTDTQYF
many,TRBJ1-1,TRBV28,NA,TGTGCCAGCAGTTTAAGTAACAGGAAAGCTTTCTTT,CASSLSNRKAFF
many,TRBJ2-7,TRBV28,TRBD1,TGTGCCAGCAGTGAAGGACAGGGAGGACATCTCGAGCAGTACTTC,CASSEGQGGHLEQYF
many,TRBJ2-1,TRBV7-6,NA,TGTGCCAGCAGCTTACTAACCGGGAGTATCGACAATGAGCAGTTCTTC,CASSLLTGSIDNEQFF
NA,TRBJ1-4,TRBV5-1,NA,TGCGCCAGCAGTTCAACGCCCGCAACTAATGAAAAACTGTTTTTT,CASSSTPATNEKLFF
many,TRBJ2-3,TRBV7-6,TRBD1,TGTGCCAGCAGCCAAATCGGGCTTGGGACAGGGGCAGATACGCAGTATTTT,CASSQIGLGTGADTQYF
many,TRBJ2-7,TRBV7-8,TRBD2,TGTGCCAGCAGCTTAATTAGGCTAGCGGGGGTCTACGAGCAGTACTTC,CASSLIRLAGVYEQYF
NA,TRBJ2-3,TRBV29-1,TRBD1,TGCAGCGTTGTGGTACAGGGGGGCGGCACAGATACGCAGTATTTT,CSVVVQGGGTDTQYF
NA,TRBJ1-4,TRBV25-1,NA,TGTGCCAGCAGTGAGCCAAGACAGGAACTCTTTGAAAAACTGTTTTTT,CASSEPRQELFEKLFF
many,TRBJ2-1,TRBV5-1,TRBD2,TGCGCCAGCAGCACAGGACTAGCGGGACCCAATGAGCAGTTCTTC,CASSTGLAGPNEQFF
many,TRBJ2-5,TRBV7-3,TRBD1,TGTGCCAGCAGCGCCCAGGGGGCTCAAGAGACCCAGTACTTC,CASSAQGAQETQYF
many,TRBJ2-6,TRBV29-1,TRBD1,TGCAGCGTTCTTTGGGACAGTCCTGGGGCCAACGTCCTGACTTTC,CSVLWDSPGANVLTF
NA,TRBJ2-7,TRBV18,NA,TGTGCCAGATCGTCCACAGGGTCGGGCGAGCAGTACTTC,CARSSTGSGEQYF
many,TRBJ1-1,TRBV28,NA,TGTGCCAGCAGTCCTGAACTCGTCCAAGCTTTCTTT,CASSPELVQAFF
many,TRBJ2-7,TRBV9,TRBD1,TGTGCCAGCAGCCCCCGGGACAGGGGCGCCTACGAGCAGTACTTC,CASSPRDRGAYEQYF
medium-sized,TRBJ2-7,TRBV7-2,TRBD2,TGTGCCAGCAGCTCCCTAGCGGGAGCTTGGGAGCAGTACTTC,CASSSLAGAWEQYF
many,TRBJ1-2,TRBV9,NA,TGTGCCAGCAGCTCAGGGACACGCTATGGCTACACCTTC,CASSSGTRYGYTF
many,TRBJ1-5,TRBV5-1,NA,TGCGCCAGCAGCCGAGGGACCGACGGTGAGCCCCAGCATTTT,CASSRGTDGEPQHF
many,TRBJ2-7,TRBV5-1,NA,TGCGCCAGCAGCCCCCGCGGGGACTCCTACGAGCAGTACTTC,CASSPRGDSYEQYF
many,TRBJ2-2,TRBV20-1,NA,TGCAGTGCGCATAGGGGCGGCGGGGAGCTGTTTTTT,CSAHRGGGELFF
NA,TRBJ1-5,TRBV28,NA,TGTGCCAGCAGCACCCCTCCCCAGACGGGGGATCAGCCCCAGCATTTT,CASSTPPQTGDQPQHF
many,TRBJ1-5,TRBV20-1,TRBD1,TGCAGTGCTAAAAAACAGGGGGGCAATCAGCCCCAGCATTTT,CSAKKQGGNQPQHF
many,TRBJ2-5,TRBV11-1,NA,TGTGCCAGCAGCTCGCCAACTTTACCGGAGACCCAGTACTTC,CASSSPTLPETQYF
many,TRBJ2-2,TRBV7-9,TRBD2,TGTGCCAGCAGCTTAAGGCTACTTTCACAACGGGGGGATTTCACCCTCACCGGGGAGCTGTTTTTT,CASSLRLLSQRGDFTLTGELFF
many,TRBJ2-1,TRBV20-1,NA,TGCAGTGCCCCCCCCACCTGGGTTAGCTCCTACAATGAGCAGTTCTTC,CSAPPTWVSSYNEQFF
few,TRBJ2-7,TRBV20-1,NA,TGCAGTGCTGGACGACCACTAGGTGGGGAGCAGTACTTC,CSAGRPLGGEQYF
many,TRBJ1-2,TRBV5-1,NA,TGCGCCAGCAGCGTGGCGCCCGACAGAGAAAACTATGGCTACACCTTC,CASSVAPDRENYGYTF
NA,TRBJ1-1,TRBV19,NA,TGTGCCAGTAGTATTTACACTGAAGCTTTCTTT,CASSIYTEAFF
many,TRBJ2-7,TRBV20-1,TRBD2,TGCAGTGCTAGCTTCGGGACTAGCGGGCACGAGCAGTACTTC,CSASFGTSGHEQYF
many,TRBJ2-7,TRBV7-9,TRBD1,TGTGCCAGCAGCTTTACAGGGGGCGGGGCCGAGCAGTACTTC,CASSFTGGGAEQYF
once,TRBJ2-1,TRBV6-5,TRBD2,TGTGCCAGCAGTCCGGGTGGGAGGGCCTACAATGAGCAGTTCTTC,CASSPGGRAYNEQFF
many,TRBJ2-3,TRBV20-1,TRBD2,TGCAGTGCTGGTAGCGGGGACCTCACAGATACGCAGTATTTT,CSAGSGDLTDTQYF